These 28 T cell receptor beta chains originate from one sample sequenced in a study of CD8 T cells in Susac syndrome. RNA totalling roughly 0.45 to 1 ug underwent reverse transcription with random hexamers. TCRdb re-called the immunoSEQ multiplex PCR reads with MiXCR, one entry per CDR3 protein. The sample has over 350,000 distinct CDR3 sequences; approximately 85% are singletons. Sequencing used CD8+ T cells from PBMCs. These receptor sequences come from a human donor with multiple sclerosis.

The rearrangement links TRBV29-1 to TRBJ2-1; D gene unclear. Trimming pared 7 bases from V and 2 bases from J, leaving 18 bases between. The germline CDR1 and CDR2 sequences are SQVTM and ANQGSEA. The CDR3 sequence is 15 residues long. The CDR3, as DNA: TGCAGCGGCACTTCTCGGGCAGGTGCCTACAATGAGCAGTTCTTC. Translated, it gives CSGTSRAGAYNEQFF.

The chain joins TRBV20-1 to TRBJ1-1; D is ambiguous. V dropped 0 bases and J dropped 0 bases, with 14 bases sitting between them. The CDR3 runs 16 residues. From germline, CDR1 is DFQATT and CDR2 SNEGSKA (reference sequence). The DNA for the CDR3 is TGCAGTGCTAGAGATTTTCGATTTCCTATGAACACTGAAGCTTTCTTT. Translating it yields CSARDFRFPMNTEAFF.

This clonotype was seen only once. The V gene is TRBV11-2, the J gene TRBJ1-1, with TRBD1 as a possible D gene (6 bases). The CDR3 is 13 amino acids. V lost 1 base to trimming and J lost 7 bases, with 10 bases between them. Germline values: CDR1 SGHAT, CDR2 FQNNGV. The CDR3 region is CASSLGGGHEAFF. In nucleotides, the CDR3 is TGTGCCAGCAGCTTAGGGGGGGGCCATGAAGCTTTCTTT.

The J gene is TRBJ1-2, the V gene TRBV27; tentative D call: TRBD1 (5 bases). The germline V gene encodes CDR1 MNHEY and CDR2 SMNVEV (reference sequence). The CDR3 sequence is 15 residues long. Trimming stripped 2 bases from V and 4 bases from J, with 14 bases between. The CDR3: CASSLGGVGAYGYTF. CDR3 DNA sequence: TGTGCCAGCAGTTTAGGAGGGGTCGGAGCCTATGGCTACACCTTC.

The chain has TRBV27 and TRBJ2-3; a possible D gene is TRBD2 (5 bases). CDR1 and CDR2 (germline): MNHEY, SMNVEV (reference sequence). The CDR3 loop spans 15 amino acids. Trimming stripped 11 bases from V and 1 base from J, with 19 bases between. The CDR3: CACSVGESGTDTQYF. The CDR3 DNA follows: TGTGCCTGCTCGGTCGGGGAGTCGGGCACAGATACGCAGTATTTT.

Only a few counts were recorded for this clonotype. This chain links TRBV4-1 with TRBJ1-4; 7 positions agree with TRBD1. The CDR3 has 16 amino acids. V was clipped by 2 bases and J by 5 bases; unmatched bases: 8. Germline CDR1 MGHRA, CDR2 YSYEKL. CDR3 sequence: CASSQPLTGPNEKLFF. Here the CDR3 DNA reads TGCGCCAGCAGCCAACCATTGACAGGGCCCAATGAAAAACTGTTTTTT.

The chain joins TRBV5-1 to TRBJ1-1; D is unclear. This CDR3 spans 17 amino acids. The V end was cut by 4 bases, the J end by 3 bases, with 22 bases between. CDR1 is SGHRS and CDR2 is YFSETQ in the germline V gene. The CDR3 is CASSPVIGVGSYTEAFF. The CDR3 nucleotides are TGCGCCAGCAGCCCCGTAATCGGGGTAGGAAGTTACACTGAAGCTTTCTTT.

The chain has TRBV24-1 and TRBJ2-5, with D perhaps TRBD1 (5 bases). The CDR3 extends over 15 amino acids. V lost 2 bases and J lost 1, with 10 bases in between. The V gene's germline CDR1 is KGHDR and CDR2 SFDVKD. The CDR3 region has the DNA TGTGCCACCAGTGATTCACAGGACGGCCAAGAGACCCAGTACTTC. Translated, it gives CATSDSQDGQETQYF.

This clonotype has a handful of counts. V usage is TRBV2 and J usage is TRBJ2-7; 10 positions agree with TRBD2. CDR1 and CDR2 (germline): SNHLY, FYNNEI. The CDR3 sequence is 13 residues long. V lost 8 bases, J lost 2 bases, and 3 bases stayed unmatched. The CDR3 region is CASGAGGPYEQYF. CDR3 in DNA: TGTGCCAGCGGAGCGGGGGGGCCCTACGAGCAGTACTTC.

Concerning this clonotype itself: Since no conserved phenylalanine or tryptophan closes the CDR3, a read error is the likely cause. This chain's CDR3 is CASELTGETQYL. CDR3 nucleotide sequence: TGTGCCAGCGAATTAACCGGAGAGACCCAGTACCTC. This chain joins TRBV25-1 and TRBJ2-5, with unresolved D. The CDR3 is made up of 12 amino acids. Germline CDR1 and CDR2: MGHDK and SYGVNS. V was trimmed by 8 bases and J by 4 bases, leaving 11 bases between them.

In regard to this clonotype: At one boundary the junction diverges from the germline segment, which might be a read error. The V call is TRBV28, the J call TRBJ2-1, with D perhaps assigned TRBD1 or TRBD2 (5 bases each). Germline CDR1 MDHEN, CDR2 SYDVKM. The CDR3 extends over 13 amino acids. As DNA, the CDR3 is TGTGTCAGCAGGCCGCCGGGACCCAATGAGCAGTTCTTC. Amino acids: CVSRPPGPNEQFF.

This clonotype is a singleton in its sample. V usage is TRBV5-6 and J usage is TRBJ2-7; TRBD1 aligns across 7 bases. Germline CDR1 and CDR2: SGHDT and YYEEEE. Trimming at V came to 4 bases and at J to 3 bases, leaving 10 bases not matched to a gene. The CDR3 is 15 residues long. CDR3 region: CASSPAGTAYYEQYF. The CDR3 DNA reads TGTGCCAGCAGCCCCGCCGGGACAGCCTACTACGAGCAGTACTTC.

V and J are TRBV30 and TRBJ2-6, with 7 nucleotides matching TRBD1. This CDR3 spans 16 amino acids. Germline values: CDR1 GTSNPN, CDR2 SVGIG (reference sequence). V lost 5 bases, J lost 0 bases, and 7 bases stayed unmatched. The CDR3 here is CAWDRATHSGANVLTF. The DNA for the CDR3 is TGTGCCTGGGACAGGGCAACTCACTCTGGGGCCAACGTCCTGACTTTC.

The chain uses TRBV30 and TRBJ1-1; D is uncertain. Germline lookup yields CDR1 GTSNPN and CDR2 SVGIG (reference sequence). The CDR3 runs 13 residues. Trimming pared 2 bases from V and 1 base from J, leaving 8 bases between. DNA of the CDR3: TGTGCCTGGAGTCTAGATTGGAACACTGAAGCTTTCTTT. Encoded protein: CAWSLDWNTEAFF.

The rearrangement uses TRBV13 and TRBJ2-5, with D possibly matching TRBD1 (6 bases). The CDR3 runs 14 residues. V lost 5 bases and J 0 bases, leaving 10 bases between the germline ends. The germline V gene has CDR1 PRHDT and CDR2 FYEKMQ (reference sequence). Written as DNA, the CDR3 is TGTGCCAGCAGCCAAGGACAGTACCAAGAGACCCAGTACTTC. Translation: CASSQGQYQETQYF.

The chain has TRBV28 and TRBJ2-7; either TRBD1 or TRBD2 may supply D (6 bases each). Trimming cost V 5 bases and J 3 bases, with 35 bases left between them. The CDR3 runs 21 residues. Germline lookup yields CDR1 MDHEN and CDR2 SYDVKM. Here the CDR3 DNA reads TGTGCCAGCAGTGAGTTACCCGGGGATACTACACCACGGGGGCGGGTCTACGAGCAGTACTTC. Its protein product is CASSELPGDTTPRGRVYEQYF.

The chain uses TRBV27 and TRBJ2-7; D unclear. The CDR3 spans 12 residues. The V end was cut by 2 bases, the J end by 5 bases, with 7 bases between. The germline CDR1 and CDR2 sequences are MNHEY and SMNVEV (reference sequence). CDR3: CASSLPSHEQYF. Here the CDR3 DNA reads TGTGCCAGCAGTTTACCGTCCCACGAGCAGTACTTC.

The chain recombines TRBV30 with TRBJ2-7; 8 bases align to TRBD1. This CDR3 has 13 amino acids. Looked up from germline, CDR1 is GTSNPN and CDR2 is SVGIG (reference sequence). V shed 5 bases and J 0 bases; nucleotides not matched to a gene: 3. Here the CDR3 DNA reads TGTGCCTGGGACAGGGGTAGCTCCTACGAGCAGTACTTC. Encoded protein: CAWDRGSSYEQYF.

The rearrangement joins TRBV27 to TRBJ2-1; 12 bases map to TRBD1. CDR3 length: 16 amino acids. J gave up 8 bases and V 5 bases, and 10 bases lay outside the gene matches. From germline, CDR1 is MNHEY and CDR2 SMNVEV (reference sequence). The CDR3 sequence: CASSPVPGQGADEQFF. DNA of the CDR3: TGTGCCAGCAGTCCCGTGCCGGGACAGGGGGCGGATGAGCAGTTCTTC.

This rearrangement joins TRBV27 to TRBJ1-2; the D is unclear. CDR1 and CDR2 (germline): MNHEY, SMNVEV (reference sequence). Trimming took 4 bases from V and 8 from J, leaving 17 bases between them. This CDR3 has 14 amino acids. The CDR3 spells CASSSTGLGGGYTF. CDR3 coding DNA: TGTGCCAGCAGTTCCACCGGGCTGGGCGGCGGCTACACCTTC.

This chain uses TRBV4-1 with TRBJ1-1; unclear D gene. The CDR3 runs to 12 residues. CDR1 MGHRA and CDR2 YSYEKL come from the germline V gene. With 2 bases removed from V and 7 bases from J, the gap between germline ends came to 8 bases. CDR3 nucleotides: TGCGCCAGCAGCCAATCGAGGGATGAAGCTTTCTTT. Protein sequence: CASSQSRDEAFF.

This clonotype was detected only a few times. The chain employs TRBV30 and TRBJ2-7; TRBD1 agrees at 8 bases. V lost 2 bases to trimming and J lost 2 bases; unmatched junction nucleotides: 11. CDR3 size: 16 residues. Germline CDR1 is GTSNPN and CDR2 is SVGIG (reference sequence). The CDR3 nucleotides are TGTGCCTGGAGTCCCGGACAGGGACTCCTAACCTACGAGCAGTACTTC. It yields the protein CAWSPGQGLLTYEQYF.

This sequence joins TRBV27 and TRBJ2-3, with D maybe TRBD1 (6 bases). Trimming shortened V by 8 bases and J by 4 bases, and 22 bases separated the two germline ends. This CDR3 is 16 amino acids long. Germline V gene sequence: CDR1 MNHEY, CDR2 SMNVEV (reference sequence). The CDR3 sequence is CASQGRDRRFSDTQYF. CDR3 in DNA: TGTGCCAGCCAGGGCCGCGACAGGAGATTCTCAGATACGCAGTATTTT.

The V call is TRBV5-6, the J call TRBJ2-7, with D perhaps matching TRBD2 (5 bases). The germline V gene encodes CDR1 SGHDT and CDR2 YYEEEE. This CDR3 spans 17 amino acids. Trimming shortened V by 1 base and J by 0 bases, and 17 bases separated the two germline ends. CDR3 DNA: TGTGCCAGCAGCTTGTTCTCCGGCGGGCTGAGCTCCTACGAGCAGTACTTC. This codes for CASSLFSGGLSSYEQYF.

The rearrangement uses TRBV4-1 and TRBJ2-5, with 15 bases lining up with TRBD2. CDR3 length equals 18 residues. From germline, CDR1 is MGHRA and CDR2 YSYEKL. V trimming: 4 bases; J trimming: 2 bases; junction bases outside the gene matches: 8. The CDR3 protein is CASSRGLAGGENQETQYF. The CDR3, as DNA: TGCGCCAGCAGCCGGGGACTAGCGGGGGGCGAGAATCAAGAGACCCAGTACTTC.

This chain connects TRBV6-2 or TRBV6-3 to TRBJ1-1, with D unclear. V lost 2 bases, J lost 3 bases, and 13 bases lay in between. The CDR3 has 15 amino acids. The germline V gene has CDR1 MNHEY and CDR2 SVGEGT. The CDR3 reads CASSYAREMDTEAFF. CDR3 nucleotides: TGTGCCAGCAGTTACGCCCGGGAGATGGACACTGAAGCTTTCTTT.

The chain uses TRBV20-1 and TRBJ2-1, with TRBD2 matching over 7 bases. The CDR3 extends over 16 amino acids. J was trimmed by 0 bases and V by 0 bases; bases with no gene match: 5. Germline V CDR1 and CDR2: DFQATT, SNEGSKA (reference sequence). The CDR3 loop is CSARDRRGSSYNEQFF. As DNA, the CDR3 is TGCAGTGCTAGAGATCGGCGGGGGAGCTCCTACAATGAGCAGTTCTTC.

The chain is built from TRBV9 and TRBJ2-7; D is uncertain. The CDR3 has 14 residues. Germline lookup yields CDR1 SGDLS and CDR2 YYNGEE. Trimming took off 0 bases at V and 4 bases at J, with 11 bases between the two ends. CDR3 region: CASSVAVGSYEQYF. Written as DNA, the CDR3 is TGTGCCAGCAGCGTAGCGGTCGGATCTTACGAGCAGTACTTC.